This T cell receptor (beta chain) was sequenced in a study of cytomegalovirus exposure and HLA in healthy donors. This CDR3 has 19 residues. Germline assignment: CDR1 SEHNR and CDR2 FQNEAQ (reference sequence). V was pared by 2 bases and J by 4 bases, with 9 bases of the junction left unmatched. The PCR had 60 Vbeta and 13 Jbeta primers. The repertoire was sequenced with immunoSEQ multiplex PCR; TCRdb's copy has only in-frame clones and lacks some. The sample contains 150,000 to 200,000 clones, around 78% of which appear only once. The count of this clone is one. The rearrangement links TRBV7-9 to TRBJ2-3, with 16 bases aligning to TRBD2. This receptor was taken from a woman aged 50 to 65 in good health and CMV-seropositive. Sequencing was carried out using PBMCs. DNA for the CDR3: TGTGCCAGCAGCTTATTATCTGGGACTAGCGGGGGGGCCGCAGATACGCAGTATTTT. Residues: CASSLLSGTSGGAADTQYF. Full variable domain (outside the CDR3, taken from reference TRBV7-9 and TRBJ2-3): DTGVSQNPRHKITKRGQNVTFRCDPISEHNRLYWYRQTLGQGPEFLTYFQNEAQLEKSRLLSDRFSAERPKGSFSTLEIQRTEQGDSAMYLCASSLLSGTSGGAADTQYFGPGTRLTVL.